This T cell receptor beta chain appears in the sequencing data of a study of spatial heterogeneity in lung cancer. Overall study: Sequence detection consistently recorded a greater number of beta-chain than alpha-chain sequences.

Every individual TCR cDNA molecule carried its own unique molecular identifier, which allowed correction of PCR and sequencing errors. MiXCR was run by TCRdb on the 5' RACE reads, yielding one entry per CDR3 protein. The sample comprises 82,000 or so distinct CDR3 sequences, 10% to 15% of which are singletons, and around 4.3% rests with the top ten. CDR3 size: 14 residues. The ends lost 6 bases at V and 7 bases at J; junction bases unmatched: 8. Germline-derived CDR1 and CDR2 are SEHNR and FQNEAQ (reference sequence). As to time point: sample taken at primary tumor resection. Without sorting, whole RNA was sequenced from tumor, nontumor lung or frozen PBMC.

The chain recombines TRBV7-9 with TRBJ2-1; 8 bases agree with TRBD1. Sample: PBMCs, taken at surgery. This TCR was sampled from a male donor with early-stage non-small cell lung cancer. The CDR3 here is CASSGQGARNEQFF. The CDR3 DNA sequence: TGTGCCAGCAGTGGGCAGGGGGCTCGTAATGAGCAGTTCTTC.